The following is a T cell receptor beta chain sequence with its context. Per germline, CDR1 SGHTA and CDR2 FQGNSA. V lost 4 bases, J lost 6 bases, and 19 bases lay in between. The CDR3 spans 16 residues. The record originates from a study of prognosis after radiotherapy for stage I lung cancer. Researchers used two-round multiplex PCR to amplify TCR beta CDR3 starting from genomic DNA. First-round PCR, the initial amplification, used primers specific to each TRBV and TRBJ gene. MiXCR, run by TCRdb on the multiplex PCR reads, gives a single entry per CDR3 protein. The top ten hold around two fifths of the sample, which has some 15,000 distinct CDR3 sequences, 15% to 20% seen once.

The chain couples TRBV7-2 to TRBJ2-1; perhaps TRBD1 as D (6 bases). Sequencing was performed on PBMCs, taken before or after stereotactic body radiation therapy (not recorded which). This receptor was taken from a donor aged 50 or older with non-small cell lung cancer. Here the CDR3 reads CASSSEGRGLGNEQFF. The CDR3 nucleotides read TGTGCCAGCAGCTCCGAGGGCAGGGGCCTAGGCAATGAGCAGTTCTTC.